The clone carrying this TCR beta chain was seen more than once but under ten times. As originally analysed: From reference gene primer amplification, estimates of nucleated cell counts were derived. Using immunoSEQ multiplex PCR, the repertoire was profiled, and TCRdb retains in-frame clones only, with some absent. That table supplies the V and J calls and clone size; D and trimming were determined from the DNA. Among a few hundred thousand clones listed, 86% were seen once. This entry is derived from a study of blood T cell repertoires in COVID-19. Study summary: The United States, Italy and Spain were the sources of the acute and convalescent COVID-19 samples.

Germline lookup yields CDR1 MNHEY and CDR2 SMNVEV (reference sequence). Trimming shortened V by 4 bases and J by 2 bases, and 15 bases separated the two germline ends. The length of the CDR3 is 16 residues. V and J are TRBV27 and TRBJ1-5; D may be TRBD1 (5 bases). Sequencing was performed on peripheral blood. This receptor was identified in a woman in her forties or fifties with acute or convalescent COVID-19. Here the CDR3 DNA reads TGTGCCAGCAGTTCGAAGACAGCTTCGGGCAATCAGCCCCAGCATTTT. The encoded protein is CASSSKTASGNQPQHF.